Described below is a single T cell receptor (beta chain) sequence and its context. The antigen remains unidentified. This entry belongs to a study of T cell responses to AZD1222 COVID-19 vaccine. Study results and caveats: An increase in Spike-specific TCR breadth and depth was observed after two AZD1222 doses. Donors in the cohort were predominantly white British and more often female, and clonal diversity was possibly underestimated. Repertoires in all cases were sampled only once the peak T cell response had passed.

V gave up 2 bases and J gave up 1 base; unmatched junction bases: 15. Germline V CDR1 and CDR2: LGHNA, YSLEER. The CDR3 extends over 20 amino acids. TCRdb's table, derived via immunoSEQ multiplex PCR, lists solely in-frame clones and lacks some. The data contain roughly 160,000 clones, 88% of them singletons. The sequences come from peripheral blood, collected on day 0 of AZD1222 vaccination. This sequence was found in an adult in good health. The chain uses TRBV4-3 and TRBJ2-7, with 12 bases aligning to TRBD2. The CDR3 protein is CASSQKYGGTTSGRSYEQYF. The CDR3 region has the DNA TGCGCCAGCAGCCAAAAATACGGGGGAACGACTAGCGGGAGATCCTACGAGCAGTACTTC.